Presented here are 12 T cell receptor beta chains from one specimen sequenced in a study of T cell responses to AZD1222 COVID-19 vaccine (dated by TCRdb to 2020 to 2023). Explained via the paper, the time point label denotes: baseline before first vaccination. The method was the immunoSEQ multiplex PCR assay. Entries here come from immuneACCESS through TCRdb and include only in-frame sequences with V and J called. Some clones fail to appear in such tables; in the studies checked, an unresolved V gene covers under half of the shortfall, and the cause of the remainder is unknown. Within this sample are 120,000 to 150,000 clones, with 92% of them counted one time only. The biggest ten clones account for just over 3% of the sample. The sample in question was peripheral blood, obtained on day 0 of AZD1222 vaccination. The receptors come from an adult in good health.

The chain links TRBV11-2 to TRBJ1-2; 9 bases agree with TRBD1. The CDR3 spans 12 residues. V was pared by 5 bases and J by 8 bases, with 3 bases of the junction left unmatched. The germline gives CDR1 SGHAT, CDR2 FQNNGV. The CDR3 sequence is CASSPTGGGYTF. In DNA form, the CDR3 reads TGTGCCAGCAGCCCAACAGGGGGCGGCTACACCTTC.

V usage is TRBV7-8 and J usage is TRBJ2-3; 12 bases map to TRBD2. The J segment lost 7 bases and the V segment lost 2 bases, leaving 16 bases of the junction unmatched. Germline CDR1 and CDR2: SGHVS and FQNEAQ. The CDR3 covers 19 residues. CDR3 DNA sequence: TGTGCCAGCAGCTTAAGGCTAGCGGGAGGGCCTATGAATGGACATACGCAGTATTTT. It specifies CASSLRLAGGPMNGHTQYF.

V gene TRBV4-2 combines with J gene TRBJ1-3; D is undetermined. The CDR3 is 16 amino acids. Germline V gene data show CDR1 as LGHNA and CDR2 as YNFKEQ. Trimming shortened V by 1 base and J by 0 bases, and 10 bases separated the two germline ends. CDR3 sequence (DNA): TGTGCCAGCAGCCAAGGAGAGGACTACTCTGGAAACACCATATATTTT. This translates into CASSQGEDYSGNTIYF.

V usage is TRBV27 and J usage is TRBJ1-1, with 9 positions matching TRBD1. The CDR3 consists of 14 residues. The V gene's germline CDR1 is MNHEY and CDR2 SMNVEV (reference sequence). V shed 6 bases and J 6 bases; nucleotides not matched to a gene: 8. The CDR3 DNA is TGTGCCAGCAGCCGGGACAGGGCCAGGCCTGAAGCTTTCTTT. This encodes CASSRDRARPEAFF.

The V gene is TRBV5-6, the J gene TRBJ2-3; the D gene is possibly TRBD1 (5 bases). The length of the CDR3 is 17 residues. The V and J ends lost 0 bases and 4 bases respectively, with 18 bases between them. The germline V gene encodes CDR1 SGHDT and CDR2 YYEEEE. CDR3 loop: CASSLAPDIRIADTQYF. CDR3 DNA sequence: TGTGCCAGCAGCTTGGCCCCGGACATTCGGATTGCAGATACGCAGTATTTT. Full variable domain (outside the CDR3, taken from reference TRBV5-6 and TRBJ2-3): DAGVTQSPTHLIKTRGQQVTLRCSPKSGHDTVSWYQQALGQGPQFIFQYYEEEERQRGNFPDRFSGHQFPNYSSELNVNALLLGDSALYLCASSLAPDIRIADTQYFGPGTRLTVL.

In regard to this clone: This CDR3 is also generated by other DNA sequences in the sample. This chain connects TRBV3-1 (or the pseudogene TRBV3-2) to TRBJ2-1; 7 nucleotides agree with TRBD2. Germline V gene data show CDR1 as LGHDT and CDR2 as YNNKEL (reference sequence). This CDR3 is 15 amino acids long. Trimming removed 6 bases from V and 9 bases from J; junction bases left unmatched: 14. The CDR3 coding sequence is TGTGCCAGCAGTCCTCGCAAAGGGAGGGTCGGTGAGCAGTTCTTC. Encoded protein: CASSPRKGRVGEQFF.

The genes are TRBV25-1 and TRBJ2-1; 10 bases are shared with TRBD2. This CDR3 comprises 15 residues. With V trimmed by 3 bases and J by 7 bases, 6 bases remained unmatched. The germline V gene encodes CDR1 MGHDK and CDR2 SYGVNS. Written as DNA, the CDR3 is TGTGCCAGCAGTGATCTAGCGGGAGTTCAAAATGAGCAGTTCTTC. It encodes CASSDLAGVQNEQFF. Full variable domain (outside the CDR3, taken from reference TRBV25-1 and TRBJ2-1): EADIYQTPRYLVIGTGKKITLECSQTMGHDKMYWYQQDPGMELHLIHYSYGVNSTEKGDLSSESTVSRIRTEHFPLTLESARPSHTSQYLCASSDLAGVQNEQFFGPGTRLTVL.

There are a few counts of this clone. The rearrangement uses TRBV11-2 and TRBJ1-6; no reliable D call. CDR1 is SGHAT and CDR2 is FQNNGV in the germline V gene. This CDR3 region has 15 residues. The V gene lost 5 bases and the J gene lost 10 bases, with 18 bases spanning the gap. The CDR3 protein is CASSPLKDLGSPLHF. The DNA for the CDR3 is TGTGCCAGCAGCCCATTAAAAGATTTGGGCTCACCCCTCCACTTT.

The chain is built from TRBV27 and TRBJ1-1; D is unclear. The CDR3 runs 16 residues. The germline V gene has CDR1 MNHEY and CDR2 SMNVEV (reference sequence). Between the trimmed V and J ends, which lost 1 base and 2 bases, there was a span of 14 bases. CDR3 in DNA: TGTGCCAGCAGTTTATGGGAGGGCGTCGGAAACACTGAAGCTTTCTTT. As protein: CASSLWEGVGNTEAFF.

The rearrangement uses TRBV19 and TRBJ2-1, with 10 nucleotides matching TRBD2. With V trimmed by 1 base and J by 6 bases, 12 bases remained unmatched. In germline, CDR1 is LNHDA, CDR2 SQIVND (reference sequence). CDR3 length equals 18 residues. Written as DNA, the CDR3 is TGTGCCAGTAGTATAGGGCTAGCGGGAGCCCTACGGTCCAATGAGCAGTTCTTC. This gives the protein CASSIGLAGALRSNEQFF. The full variable domain, its missing parts supplied by reference TRBV19 and TRBJ2-1, is DGGITQSPKYLFRKEGQNVTLSCEQNLNHDAMYWYRQDPGQGLRLIYYSQIVNDFQKGDIAEGYSVSREKKESFPLTVTSAQKNPTAFYLCASSIGLAGALRSNEQFFGPGTRLTVL.

The chain carries TRBV28 and TRBJ2-7; D is undetermined. This CDR3 spans 12 amino acids. Germline lookup yields CDR1 MDHEN and CDR2 SYDVKM. Trimming pared 1 base from V and 4 bases from J, leaving 5 bases between. The CDR3 DNA follows: TGTGCCAGCAGTTTATCGAGGTACGAGCAGTACTTC. Its protein product is CASSLSRYEQYF.

This chain joins TRBV5-1 and TRBJ1-3; D unclear. Germline loops: CDR1 SGHRS, CDR2 YFSETQ. The V gene lost 0 bases and the J gene lost 0 bases, with 13 bases spanning the gap. This CDR3 comprises 17 residues. The CDR3 DNA sequence: TGCGCCAGCAGCTTGGCCGGACCGGGGAGCTCTGGAAACACCATATATTTT. Residues: CASSLAGPGSSGNTIYF.